These 5 T cell receptor beta chains were sequenced from one sample in a study of T cell responses to AZD1222 COVID-19 vaccine. TCRdb keeps only in-frame clones here, not all; method: immunoSEQ multiplex PCR. The sample yields over 150,000 clones, 88% seen once. This sample comprised peripheral blood, obtained on day 0 of AZD1222 vaccination. Every receptor here comes from an adult in good health.

The rearrangement uses TRBV5-1 and TRBJ2-1; TRBD2 agrees at 15 bases. Unmatched junction bases numbered 7, after V lost 3 bases and J lost 0 bases. The CDR3 sequence is 19 residues long. CDR1 and CDR2 (germline): SGHRS, YFSETQ. CDR3 region: CASSSGTSGGTSSYNEQFF. The DNA for the CDR3 is TGCGCCAGCAGCTCCGGGACTAGCGGGGGGACGAGCTCCTACAATGAGCAGTTCTTC.

The CDR3 reads CASSQWGAREKLFF. CDR3 nucleotides: TGTGCCAGCAGCCAATGGGGGGCACGGGAAAAACTGTTTTTT. The chain has TRBV16 and TRBJ1-4; possible D gene TRBD1, 6 bases. The V end lost 1 base, the J end lost 8 bases, and 11 bases lay between the germline ends. This CDR3 is built from 14 residues. Germline V gene sequence: CDR1 KGHSY, CDR2 FQNENV.

The chain has TRBV4-3 and TRBJ2-5; D gene unclear. There are 14 residues in the CDR3. The ends were cut back, 0 bases at V and 5 bases at J, with 10 bases in the middle. Germline V gives CDR1 LGHNA, CDR2 YSLEER. The CDR3: CASSQETGWETQYF. In DNA form, the CDR3 reads TGCGCCAGCAGCCAAGAAACCGGCTGGGAGACCCAGTACTTC.

This chain uses TRBV6-2 or TRBV6-3 with TRBJ1-5, with 7 bases matching TRBD1. This CDR3 comprises 15 residues. CDR1 and CDR2 (germline): MNHEY, SVGEGT. V was pared by 6 bases and J by 2 bases, with 7 bases of the junction left unmatched. In DNA form, the CDR3 reads TGTGCCAGCAGCCCAATAACAGGGGGCAATCAGCCCCAGCATTTT. Translated: CASSPITGGNQPQHF.

The chain joins TRBV18 to TRBJ2-5; TRBD1 might be the D (6 bases). V dropped 4 bases and J dropped 1 base, with 10 bases sitting between them. Germline CDR1 KGHSH, CDR2 LQKENI. CDR3 length: 14 residues. The CDR3 nucleotides read TGTGCCAGCTCACGACAGGCGATCCAAGAGACCCAGTACTTC. This encodes CASSRQAIQETQYF. The complete variable domain, with remaining parts taken from reference TRBV18 and TRBJ2-5, reads NAGVMQNPRHLVRRRGQEARLRCSPMKGHSHVYWYRQLPEEGLKFMVYLQKENIIDESGMPKERFSAEFPKEGPSILRIQQVVRGDSAAYFCASSRQAIQETQYFGPGTRLLVL.